This is a list of T cell receptor beta chains from one sample in a study of beta chain features in type 1 diabetes. Method: immunoSEQ multiplex PCR; TCRdb's copy keeps in-frame clones and lacks some. The table lists 900,000 or so clones, 15% to 20% of them singletons. Specimen: naive CD4+ T cells from blood. Source of these receptors: a young woman in good health. Each CDR3 is given with its conserved first and last residue. Fields, in order: clone size, V gene, D gene, J gene, CDR3 DNA, CDR3 protein. A D gene is named only where the DNA matches it firmly. Size values are once, few and many counts, or a class for expanded clones, and some rows have none.

.	TRBV2	.	TRBJ2-7	TGTGCCAGCAGGGTAGCCGGGACACCCCCGGGGAACGAGCAGTACTTC	CASRVAGTPPGNEQYF
few	TRBV14	TRBD2	TRBJ2-6	TGTGCCAGCAGCCAAGAATGGGTGCTAGCGGGAGTAAGCGGGGCCAACGTCCTGACTTTC	CASSQEWVLAGVSGANVLTF
.	TRBV10-1	TRBD2	TRBJ2-3	TGCGCCTCACTGGCCGGGACTAGCGGGGGAAGCACAGATACGCAGTATTTT	CASLAGTSGGSTDTQYF
few	TRBV4-1	.	TRBJ1-2	TGCGCCAGCAGCCAAGGACAGTCCTATGGCTACACCTTC	CASSQGQSYGYTF
few	TRBV28	.	TRBJ2-3	TGTGCCAGCAGTGATCCAAGCACAGATACGCAGTATTTT	CASSDPSTDTQYF
few	TRBV9	TRBD2	TRBJ2-3	TGTGCCAGCAGCGCCCTACTAGCGGGAGGCTTATGGGGTACGCAGTATTTT	CASSALLAGGLWGTQYF
few	TRBV4-3	TRBD2	TRBJ2-1	TGCGCCAGCAGCCAAGGGGGACTAGCGTTGTACAATGAGCAGTTCTTC	CASSQGGLALYNEQFF
few	TRBV18	.	TRBJ1-1	TGTGCCAGCTCACCTTTGTCCTCGTTGAACACTGAAGCTTTCTTT	CASSPLSSLNTEAFF
.	TRBV6-6	.	TRBJ2-7	TGTGCCAGCAGTCCAAGATACGAGCAGTACTTC	CASSPRYEQYF
.	TRBV29-1	TRBD2	TRBJ2-7	TGCAGCGTCTTACTAGCGGCTCCACGCTACGAGCAGTACTTC	CSVLLAAPRYEQYF
.	TRBV7-2	TRBD2	TRBJ2-7	TGTGCCAGCAGCTTAGTGGCGGGAGGAGGGTCCTACGAGCAGTACTTC	CASSLVAGGGSYEQYF
.	TRBV7-9	.	TRBJ1-5	TGTGCCAGCAGCCCCTCGGGTCGGGGGGCGAATCAGCCCCAGCATTTT	CASSPSGRGANQPQHF
.	TRBV18	.	TRBJ2-5	TGTGCCAGCTCACCGATGACTAACCAAGAGACCCAGTACTTC	CASSPMTNQETQYF
few	TRBV18	.	TRBJ1-1	TGTGCCAGCTCACCATCCGGGAGGGACACTGAAGCTTTCTTT	CASSPSGRDTEAFF
.	TRBV10-1	.	TRBJ2-6	TGCGCCAGCTGGAGGGAGTTCGGGGCTGGGGCCAACGTCCTGACTTTC	CASWREFGAGANVLTF
.	TRBV9	.	TRBJ2-1	TGTGCCAGCAGCGTCACTGTCATAAGCGGAACTTTGAATGAGCAGTTCTTC	CASSVTVISGTLNEQFF
.	TRBV7-6	TRBD2	TRBJ2-3	TGTGCCAGCGGACTAGCGGGCCACACAGATACGCAGTATTTT	CASGLAGHTDTQYF
few	TRBV5-6	.	TRBJ2-1	TGTGCCAGCAGCCGTAACAATGAGCAGTTCTTC	CASSRNNEQFF
.	TRBV27	TRBD2	TRBJ2-7	TGTGCCAGCAGTCATTACGGGACTAGTGATTACGAGCAGTACTTC	CASSHYGTSDYEQYF
many	TRBV23-1	.	TRBJ2-3	TGCGCCAGCTCCTCACCGGGTAGTCGACCAGATACGCAGTATTTT	CASSSPGSRPDTQYF
few	TRBV2	.	TRBJ1-5	TGTGCCAGCAGTTCTCAGGGGTCCAATCAGCCCCAGCATTTT	CASSSQGSNQPQHF
few	TRBV6-5	.	TRBJ2-1	TGTGCCAGCAGGAGGACCGGGAGCTCCTACAATGAGCAGTTCTTC	CASRRTGSSYNEQFF
.	TRBV28	.	TRBJ2-5	TGTGCCAGCAGCCCCAGGGGGACCCAGTACTTC	CASSPRGTQYF
.	TRBV4-1	.	TRBJ2-3	TGCGCCAGCAGCCAGTCGATACCTGATACGCAGTATTTT	CASSQSIPDTQYF
.	TRBV2	.	TRBJ1-1	TGTGCCAGCAGTGTACAAGGTGGCACTGAAGCTTTCTTT	CASSVQGGTEAFF
.	TRBV4-1	.	TRBJ1-2	TGCGCCAGCAGCCTTGGCCCCCCGTCTAACTATGGCTACACCTTC	CASSLGPPSNYGYTF
.	TRBV2	.	TRBJ1-5	TGTGCCAGCGCGGGATTACGCTCGGGGCACACGAATCGGCCCCAGCATTTT	CASAGLRSGHTNRPQHF
few	TRBV7-2	.	TRBJ1-1	TGTGCCAGCAGCTTAGGAGGGAGGTACACTGAAGCTTTCTTT	CASSLGGRYTEAFF
few	TRBV28	.	TRBJ2-5	TGTGCCAGCAGTCCCATTGCAGGGGAAGAGACCCAGTACTTC	CASSPIAGEETQYF
.	TRBV14	.	TRBJ2-1	TGTGCCAGCAGCCAAATAGGGCGCGGCAACGGTGAGCAGTTCTTC	CASSQIGRGNGEQFF
.	TRBV7-3	TRBD2	TRBJ2-1	TGTGCCAGCAGCTTAACGGCTAGCGGGAGGGAAGTACATGAGCAGTTCTTC	CASSLTASGREVHEQFF
.	TRBV6-6	.	TRBJ2-5	TGTGCCAGCAGTTACTCCCGGGACACACAAGAGACCCAGTACTTC	CASSYSRDTQETQYF
few	TRBV2	TRBD2	TRBJ2-5	TGTGCCAGCAATCGGGAGGGGGGGACCCAGTACTTC	CASNREGGTQYF
few	TRBV28	.	TRBJ2-1	TGTGCCAGCAGAACGAACAATGAGCAGTTCTTC	CASRTNNEQFF
few	TRBV28	.	TRBJ2-1	TGTGCCAGCAGTTTCTCAGGGGTTGTCTACAATGAGCAGTTCTTC	CASSFSGVVYNEQFF
few	TRBV18	TRBD2	TRBJ2-2	TGTGCCAGCTCACCACCTGCTAGCGGGAGTAGATCCACCGGGGAGCTGTTTTTT	CASSPPASGSRSTGELFF
.	TRBV7-9	TRBD2	TRBJ2-7	TGTGCCAGCAGCTTAGTGTCCACTAGCGAGACCTACGAGCAGTACTTC	CASSLVSTSETYEQYF
few	TRBV14	.	TRBJ1-2	TGTGCCAGCAGCCAAGCTAGTCGGGCCGGCTACACCTTC	CASSQASRAGYTF
few	TRBV6-5	TRBD2	TRBJ2-1	TGTGCCAGCAGTTCGCGACTAGCGGGGTCCTACAATGAGCAGTTCTTC	CASSSRLAGSYNEQFF
.	TRBV4-3	TRBD1	TRBJ2-5	TGCGCCAGCAGCCAGGGACAGGGGGAAGAGACCCAGTACTTC	CASSQGQGEETQYF
.	TRBV7-9	.	TRBJ2-7	TGTGCCAGCAGCGGGGTAGGCGAGCAGTACTTC	CASSGVGEQYF
few	TRBV2	.	TRBJ2-7	TGTGCCAGCAGTGTGGCGGCACTCTCCTACGAGCAGTACTTC	CASSVAALSYEQYF
few	TRBV28	TRBD2	TRBJ2-1	TGTGCCAGCCACGCGGGAGTGCTGAATGAGCAGTTCTTC	CASHAGVLNEQFF
.	TRBV15	TRBD1	TRBJ2-1	TGTGCCACCAGCAGAGATCCACAGGGGCGGAATGAGCAGTTCTTC	CATSRDPQGRNEQFF
few	TRBV6-5	.	TRBJ1-2	TGTGCCAGCAGTCGAACCCGGACGGTTGGCTATGGCTACACCTTC	CASSRTRTVGYGYTF
.	TRBV28	.	TRBJ1-3	TGTGCCAGCAGTTTACTGAACACTCTCTCTGGAAACACCATATATTTT	CASSLLNTLSGNTIYF
few	TRBV29-1	.	TRBJ2-2	TGCAGCGTTGATATAGGTCCCACCGGGGAGCTGTTTTTT	CSVDIGPTGELFF
few	TRBV9	.	TRBJ1-1	TGTGCCAGCAGCGAGGGAGACAGGCCCTTCGGGGCTTTCTTT	CASSEGDRPFGAFF
.	TRBV7-9	.	TRBJ2-1	TGTGCCAGCAGCCCCAGGGTCGCAAGGTTGAATGAGCAGTTCTTC	CASSPRVARLNEQFF
few	TRBV10-3	.	TRBJ2-3	TGTGCCATCAGTGAGGCCGACGTGGTTAGGACAGATACGCAGTATTTT	CAISEADVVRTDTQYF
.	TRBV9	TRBD1	TRBJ2-7	TGTGCCAGCAGCCCGCGGGACAGGGGCTACTACGAGCAGTACTTC	CASSPRDRGYYEQYF
few	TRBV11-1	.	TRBJ2-1	TGTGCCAGCAGCTTAGCGGGGAATGAGCAGTTCTTC	CASSLAGNEQFF
.	TRBV5-1	TRBD1	TRBJ2-7	TGCGCCAGCAGCTTGGGACAGGGATCCTACGAGCAGTACTTC	CASSLGQGSYEQYF
.	TRBV4-2	.	TRBJ2-3	TGTGCCAGCAGCCAAGGGGTTGTAGATACGCAGTATTTT	CASSQGVVDTQYF
.	TRBV21-1	.	TRBJ1-5	TGTGCCGCGGCAGGACAGGGGGCCCACCAGCCCCAGCATTTT	CAAAGQGAHQPQHF